These 21 T cell receptor beta chains originate from one sample sequenced in a study of regulatory T cells in long-lasting Graves disease. CDR3 regions were amplified by Arm-PCR using iRepertoire HTBI primers to build TCR beta libraries. Each CDR3 protein gets one entry after TCRdb re-called the multiplex PCR reads with MiXCR. The data contain hundreds of thousands of distinct CDR3 sequences, about 16% of them seen just once; the ten biggest clones take up around a quarter. Described time point: newly diagnosed GD, antithyroid drugs for less than 3 months. From RNA extracted from PBMCs, the TCR library was made. Separately, the same data were catalogued under a study of T cells in Graves' hyperthyroidism and ophthalmopathy.

Sample: peripheral blood mononuclear cells (PBMCs), taken at new diagnosis, from a patient treated with antithyroid drugs. The receptor source for this set is a woman in her forties or fifties with Graves disease.

On this clonotype: A much larger clone lies a single base off, so this may be a read error. The rearrangement links TRBV6-2 or TRBV6-3 to TRBJ1-2, with D maybe TRBD1 (5 bases). The CDR3 consists of 12 residues. Germline CDR1 and CDR2: MNHEY and SVGEGT. The CDR3 here is CASSEGERGCTF. In DNA, the CDR3 is TGTGCCAGCAGTGAAGGGGAGCGAGGCTGCACCTTC.

In its sample, this clonotype was seen many times. V and J are TRBV11-3 and TRBJ1-1; perhaps TRBD1 as D (6 bases). Trimming shortened V by 3 bases and J by 6 bases, and 11 bases separated the two germline ends. In germline, CDR1 is SGHNT, CDR2 YENEEA. CDR3 length equals 13 residues. As DNA, the CDR3 is TGTGCCAGCAGCTTTACGAGGGGGGCTGAAGCTTTCTTT. Translating it yields CASSFTRGAEAFF.

This clonotype was seen repeatedly, ten times or more. The rearrangement links TRBV28 to TRBJ2-1, with D unresolved. Trimming shortened V by 4 bases and J by 5 bases, and 3 bases separated the two germline ends. The germline V gene has CDR1 MDHEN and CDR2 SYDVKM. This CDR3 has 11 residues. In nucleotides, the CDR3 is TGTGCCAGCAGTTCGCACAATGAGCAGTTCTTC. This codes for CASSSHNEQFF.

This clonotype was counted many times. The chain recombines TRBV7-9 with TRBJ2-1; D uncertain. The CDR3 has 16 amino acids. The V end lost 1 base, the J end lost 0 bases, and 10 bases lay between the germline ends. CDR1 is SEHNR, CDR2 FQNEAQ, per germline (reference sequence). This CDR3 reads CASSLVYFSSYNEQFF. Written as DNA, the CDR3 is TGTGCCAGCAGCTTAGTATACTTCAGCTCCTACAATGAGCAGTTCTTC.

This sequence joins TRBV30 and TRBJ2-2, with unresolved D. The V gene lost 1 base and the J gene lost 7 bases, with 7 bases spanning the gap. Germline-derived CDR1 and CDR2 are GTSNPN and SVGIG (reference sequence). The CDR3 runs 12 residues. The CDR3 spells CAWSEGDGELFF. The CDR3, as DNA: TGTGCCTGGAGTGAGGGCGACGGGGAGCTGTTTTTT.

This clonotype was recorded many times. This chain uses TRBV3-1 with TRBJ1-1; D not resolved. The ends were cut back, 4 bases at V and 5 bases at J, with 8 bases in the middle. This CDR3 spans 12 amino acids. From germline, CDR1 is LGHDT and CDR2 YNNKEL (reference sequence). The CDR3 region has the DNA TGTGCCAGCAGCCGGAGAGGGACTGAAGCTTTCTTT. Translating it yields CASSRRGTEAFF.

The V gene is TRBV6-5, the J gene TRBJ2-7; D is unclear. Trimming left V 0 bases short and J 6 bases short, with 6 bases between. The V gene's germline CDR1 is MNHEY and CDR2 SVGAGI. The CDR3 runs 12 residues. The CDR3 region has the DNA TGTGCCAGCAGTTACTCGAATTTCGAGCAGTACTTC. Its translation: CASSYSNFEQYF.

This clonotype has at least ten counts. This chain connects TRBV10-1 to TRBJ1-1; D unresolved. The V gene lost 7 bases and the J gene lost 4 bases, with 13 bases spanning the gap. Per germline, CDR1 WNHNN and CDR2 SYGVQD (reference sequence). This CDR3 spans 13 amino acids. CDR3: CASKEAGGTEAFF. CDR3 DNA sequence: TGCGCCAGCAAGGAGGCTGGTGGCACTGAAGCTTTCTTT.

This clonotype has a count of ten or more. The chain carries TRBV6-2 or TRBV6-3 and TRBJ2-7; D is uncertain. V was trimmed by 1 base and J by 5 bases, leaving 3 bases between them. The germline V gene has CDR1 MNHEY and CDR2 SVGEGT. The CDR3 length is 11 residues. The CDR3 sequence: CASSYFHEQYF. The CDR3 nucleotides read TGTGCCAGCAGTTACTTCCACGAGCAGTACTTC.

At least ten counts were recorded for this clonotype. The chain combines TRBV3-1 with TRBJ1-2; maybe TRBD1 (6 bases). V lost 0 bases, J lost 7 bases, and 18 bases lay in between. CDR3 length equals 16 residues. Germline V CDR1 and CDR2: LGHDT, YNNKEL (reference sequence). CDR3 sequence: CASSQDLRGAPLGYTF. CDR3 DNA sequence: TGTGCCAGCAGCCAAGATCTAAGGGGGGCTCCCCTTGGCTACACCTTC.

This clonotype showed up many times. This chain's CDR3 is CAISEWTGVNTEAFF. CDR3 DNA sequence: TGTGCCATCAGTGAGTGGACAGGGGTGAACACTGAAGCTTTCTTT. This rearrangement joins TRBV10-3 to TRBJ1-1, with TRBD1 matching 9 bases. Germline lookup yields CDR1 ENHRY and CDR2 SYGVKD. CDR3 length: 15 residues. The V segment lost 1 base and the J segment 0 bases; nucleotides outside the gene matches: 0.

In this sample, this clonotype turned up many times. The V call is TRBV6-1, the J call TRBJ1-1; D gene unclear. V was trimmed by 0 bases and J by 3 bases, leaving 14 bases between them. The germline V gene encodes CDR1 MNHNS and CDR2 SASEGT. CDR3 size: 16 residues. The CDR3 loop reads CASSEALRGWDTEAFF. CDR3 bases: TGTGCCAGCAGTGAAGCGCTTCGCGGTTGGGACACTGAAGCTTTCTTT.

This clonotype was counted ten times or more. The rearrangement links TRBV6-1 to TRBJ1-2, with TRBD1 matching 7 bases. CDR1 MNHNS and CDR2 SASEGT come from the germline V gene. Trimming at V came to 6 bases and at J to 4 bases, leaving 5 bases not matched to a gene. This CDR3 contains 13 residues. The CDR3 spells CASRRDSLYGYTF. The CDR3 coding sequence is TGTGCCAGCAGAAGGGACAGCCTCTATGGCTACACCTTC.

The V and J genes are TRBV11-2 and TRBJ1-1; weak D call: TRBD1 (5 bases). Germline V lookup: CDR1 SGHAT, CDR2 FQNNGV. The ends were cut back, 5 bases at V and 8 bases at J, with 18 bases in the middle. The CDR3 extends over 14 amino acids. Here the CDR3 DNA reads TGTGCCAGCAGCCAACAGGACGACCTGAGGGAAGCTTTCTTT. It codes for CASSQQDDLREAFF. Together with reference TRBV11-2 and TRBJ1-1, the CDR3 gives the full variable domain: EAGVAQSPRYKIIEKRQSVAFWCNPISGHATLYWYQQILGQGPKLLIQFQNNGVVDDSQLPKDRFSAERLKGVDSTLKIQPAKLEDSAVYLCASSQQDDLREAFFGQGTRLTVV.

This chain uses TRBV6-2 or TRBV6-3 with TRBJ2-3; D remains ambiguous. The CDR3 is 15 amino acids. CDR1 MNHEY and CDR2 SVGEGT come from the germline V gene. V was shortened by 2 bases and J by 5 bases, with 14 bases between the two germline ends. The CDR3 sequence is CASSYRAFAKDTQYF. The DNA of the CDR3 is TGTGCCAGCAGTTACCGGGCTTTCGCGAAAGATACGCAGTATTTT.

This rearrangement joins TRBV15 to TRBJ1-1; D call uncertain. Trimming left V 5 bases short and J 7 bases short, with 26 bases between. Germline assignment: CDR1 LNHNV and CDR2 YYDKDF (reference sequence). CDR3 length: 17 residues. The DNA for the CDR3 is TGTGCCACCAGCGCTGAGTTAACGGCCCGGGTAAGGAGTGAAGCTTTCTTT. Its protein is CATSAELTARVRSEAFF.

This clonotype has at least ten counts. The chain joins TRBV20-1 to TRBJ2-1; 12 bases are a match to TRBD2. Unmatched junction bases numbered 4, after V lost 3 bases and J lost 7 bases. The CDR3 extends over 14 amino acids. The germline V gene encodes CDR1 DFQATT and CDR2 SNEGSKA (reference sequence). The CDR3 DNA reads as TGCAGTGCTAGTGGGCTAGCGGGGGGGAATGAGCAGTTCTTC. It specifies CSASGLAGGNEQFF.

This clonotype appeared many times. The J gene is TRBJ2-7, the V gene TRBV7-9; 9 bases line up with TRBD2. Germline V CDR1 and CDR2: SEHNR, FQNEAQ (reference sequence). The length of the CDR3 is 17 residues. V lost 5 bases, J lost 0 bases, and 11 bases stayed unmatched. The CDR3 nucleotides are TGTGCCAGCAGCCCGGAGCGGGGGGCCTCGAGCTCCTACGAGCAGTACTTC. As protein: CASSPERGASSSYEQYF.

This clonotype occurred a few times. The chain is built from TRBV5-1 and TRBJ1-4, with D possibly being TRBD1 (6 bases). CDR1 and CDR2 from the germline V gene are SGHRS and YFSETQ. The CDR3 is 14 residues long. The V end was cut by 5 bases, the J end by 3 bases, with 11 bases between. The CDR3, as DNA: TGCGCCAGCAGATTACAGGGAGCTAATGAAAAACTGTTTTTT. It encodes CASRLQGANEKLFF.

This clonotype has at least ten counts. This chain uses TRBV19 with TRBJ1-1, with TRBD1 as a possible D gene (5 bases). The CDR3 length is 14 residues. The germline V and J ends were trimmed by 3 bases and 4 bases, with 12 bases remaining between them. Germline V gene sequence: CDR1 LNHDA, CDR2 SQIVND (reference sequence). DNA for the CDR3: TGTGCCAGTAGTATGGCGGGGGGAGGCACTGAAGCTTTCTTT. Its translation: CASSMAGGGTEAFF.

The table lists this clonotype with a few counts. The chain carries TRBV5-1 and TRBJ1-1; the D is unclear. V dropped 0 bases and J dropped 4 bases, with 10 bases sitting between them. The CDR3 is made up of 14 amino acids. The germline V gene encodes CDR1 SGHRS and CDR2 YFSETQ. CDR3 amino acids: CASSLDRDGTEAFF. The CDR3 DNA reads as TGCGCCAGCAGCTTGGATAGGGATGGCACTGAAGCTTTCTTT.